Detailed here is one T cell receptor beta chain. Its specificity is unknown. These data come from a study of cytomegalovirus exposure and HLA in healthy donors. The study, taken as a whole, reports: The study had only CMV serostatus as immune exposure information. The study listed 164 cytomegalovirus-associated TCR beta chains. It was confirmed in vitro that a few of the CMV-associated chains were specific for CMV antigens. When a later analysis was performed, an Asian-associated ancestry cluster reportedly had fewer N-insertions than the approximately 680-donor mean.

The PCR was carried out with 60 Vbeta primers and 13 Jbeta primers. TCRdb's table, derived via immunoSEQ multiplex PCR, lists solely in-frame clones and lacks some. Of under 200,000 clones detected, 82% appear once; the ten largest clones hold approximately 1.5%. The V end was cut by 10 bases, the J end by 5 bases, with 18 bases between. The germline V gene has CDR1 ENHRY and CDR2 SYGVKD. The CDR3 is made up of 13 amino acids. Sequenced sample: PBMCs. V is TRBV10-3 and J is TRBJ2-7, with TRBD1 as a possible D gene (5 bases). The sequence was obtained from a male donor in good health and CMV-seronegative. CDR3 coding DNA: TGTGCCACCCAGGGTGTGGTTGTCCACGAGCAGTACTTC. It translates to CATQGVVVHEQYF.